The 5 T cell receptor beta chains below come from one sample, sequenced in a study of cytomegalovirus exposure and HLA in healthy donors. PCR involved 60 Vbeta and 13 Jbeta primers. Sequencing used immunoSEQ multiplex PCR; TCRdb keeps in-frame clones, though not all of them. Of around 150,000 clones listed, 60% to 85% are singletons. The sample was PBMCs. The receptors were sampled from a man aged 50 to 59 in good health and CMV-seropositive.

This chain connects TRBV14 to TRBJ2-5; no firm D call. The CDR3 loop spans 18 amino acids. Germline CDR1 and CDR2: SGHDN and FVKESK. The V end was cut by 0 bases, the J end by 0 bases, with 17 bases between. Here the CDR3 DNA reads TGTGCCAGCAGCCAAGATGGGCGCCAAAAGTGGGACCAAGAGACCCAGTACTTC. It codes for CASSQDGRQKWDQETQYF.

This sequence joins TRBV29-1 and TRBJ1-2; D is ambiguous. This CDR3 contains 12 residues. Trimming took 7 bases from V and 0 from J, leaving 9 bases between them. Per germline, CDR1 SQVTM and CDR2 ANQGSEA. CDR3 nucleotides: TGCAGCGCTTATACAGCTAACTATGGCTACACCTTC. Translated, it gives CSAYTANYGYTF.

Only a few counts were recorded for this clone. The sample holds other DNA sequences that translate to the same CDR3. This chain links TRBV27 with TRBJ2-7; D may be TRBD1 (5 bases). The V gene's germline CDR1 is MNHEY and CDR2 SMNVEV (reference sequence). The CDR3 contains 14 residues. The ends were cut back, 2 bases at V and 2 bases at J, with 10 bases in the middle. The CDR3 nucleotides are TGTGCCAGCAGTTTAGGTCAAGGGGCCTACGAGCAGTACTTC. Translating it yields CASSLGQGAYEQYF.

V and J are TRBV6-6 and TRBJ2-7; tentatively, D is TRBD1 (6 bases). Germline-derived CDR1 and CDR2 are MNHNY and SVGAGI (reference sequence). V dropped 4 bases and J dropped 5 bases, with 9 bases sitting between them. This CDR3 is 12 amino acids long. As DNA, the CDR3 is TGTGCCAGCAGTTGCAGGGGCAACGAGCAGTACTTC. It encodes CASSCRGNEQYF.

This clone was observed a single time. This chain joins TRBV5-1 and TRBJ2-7, with D hard to call. Trimming cost V 4 bases and J 5 bases, with 10 bases left between them. Looked up from germline, CDR1 is SGHRS and CDR2 is YFSETQ. The CDR3 length is 12 residues. CDR3 DNA: TGCGCCAGCAGCACCCACTTGGACGAGCAGTACTTC. This codes for CASSTHLDEQYF.